This TCR beta chain was sequenced during a study of regulatory T cells in long-lasting Graves disease. Trimming removed 7 bases from V and 5 bases from J, with 5 bases in between. The CDR3 is 11 amino acids. The time point here: persistent/refractory GD, antithyroid drugs over 5 years with positive TRAb. Construction of the TCR library relied on RNA isolated from PBMCs. This clonotype was counted ten times or more. According to the study, TCR beta libraries were built with iRepertoire HTBI primers and CDR3-region Arm-PCR. TCRdb reprocessed the multiplex PCR reads with MiXCR, giving one entry per CDR3 protein. The repertoire holds almost 350,000 distinct CDR3 sequences, roughly a fifth seen once, with 25% to 35% in the top ten.

The sample consisted of peripheral blood mononuclear cells (PBMCs), taken when the disease was refractory, from a patient treated with antithyroid drugs. The receptor was derived from a female donor with Graves disease. The V gene is TRBV12-3 or TRBV12-4, the J gene TRBJ2-2; no clear D. Written as DNA, the CDR3 is TGTGCCAGCACCACGACCGGGGAGCTGTTTTTT. Its translation: CASTTTGELFF.